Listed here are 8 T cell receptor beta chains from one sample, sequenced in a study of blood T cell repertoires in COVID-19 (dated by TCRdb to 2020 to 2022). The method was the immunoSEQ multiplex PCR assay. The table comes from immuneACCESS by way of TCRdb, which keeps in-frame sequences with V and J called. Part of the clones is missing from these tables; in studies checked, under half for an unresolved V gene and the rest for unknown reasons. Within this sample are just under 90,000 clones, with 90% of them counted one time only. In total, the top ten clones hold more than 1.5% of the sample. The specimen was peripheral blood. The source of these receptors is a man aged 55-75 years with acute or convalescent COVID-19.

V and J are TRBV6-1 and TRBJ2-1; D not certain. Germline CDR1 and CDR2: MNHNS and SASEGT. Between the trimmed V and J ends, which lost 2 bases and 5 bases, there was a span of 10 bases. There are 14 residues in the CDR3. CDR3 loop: CASSESGENNEQFF. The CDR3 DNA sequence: TGTGCCAGCAGTGAATCCGGTGAGAACAATGAGCAGTTCTTC.

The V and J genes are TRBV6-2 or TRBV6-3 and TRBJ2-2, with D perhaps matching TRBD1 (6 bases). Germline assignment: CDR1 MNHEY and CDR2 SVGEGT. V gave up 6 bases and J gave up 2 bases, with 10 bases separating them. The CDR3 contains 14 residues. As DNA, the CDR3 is TGTGCCAGCAGCGAGGGACACAACACCGGGGAGCTGTTTTTT. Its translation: CASSEGHNTGELFF.

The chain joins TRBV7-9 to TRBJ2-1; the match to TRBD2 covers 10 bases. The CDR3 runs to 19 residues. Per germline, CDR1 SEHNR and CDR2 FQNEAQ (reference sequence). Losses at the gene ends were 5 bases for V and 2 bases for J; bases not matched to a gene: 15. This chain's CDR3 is CASSPNFLPGLATYNEQFF. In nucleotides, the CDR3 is TGTGCCAGCAGCCCAAATTTTCTTCCGGGACTAGCGACCTACAATGAGCAGTTCTTC.

CDR3: CASSYRHCSYEQYF. CDR3 sequence (DNA): TGTGCCAGCAGCTACAGGCATTGCTCCTACGAGCAGTACTTC. This chain uses TRBV3-1 (or the pseudogene TRBV3-2) with TRBJ2-7, with a weak D call TRBD1 (5 bases). The CDR3 runs 14 residues. Germline V gene data show CDR1 as LGHDT and CDR2 as YNNKEL (reference sequence). Between the trimmed V and J ends, which lost 5 bases and 0 bases, there was a span of 11 bases.

This chain's CDR3 is CASSLSTGLEKLFF. Here the CDR3 DNA reads TGTGCCAGCAGCCTGAGCACAGGGCTCGAAAAACTGTTTTTT. The chain combines TRBV7-9 with TRBJ1-4, with D maybe TRBD1 (6 bases). Trimming removed 5 bases at V and 8 bases at J, with 15 bases between. The CDR3 extends over 14 amino acids. Germline lookup yields CDR1 SEHNR and CDR2 FQNEAQ (reference sequence).

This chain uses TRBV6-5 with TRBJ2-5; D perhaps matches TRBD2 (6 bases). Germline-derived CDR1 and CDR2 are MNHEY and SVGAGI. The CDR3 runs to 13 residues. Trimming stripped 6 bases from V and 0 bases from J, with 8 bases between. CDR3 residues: CASRGRNQETQYF. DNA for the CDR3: TGTGCCAGCAGGGGGAGGAACCAAGAGACCCAGTACTTC.

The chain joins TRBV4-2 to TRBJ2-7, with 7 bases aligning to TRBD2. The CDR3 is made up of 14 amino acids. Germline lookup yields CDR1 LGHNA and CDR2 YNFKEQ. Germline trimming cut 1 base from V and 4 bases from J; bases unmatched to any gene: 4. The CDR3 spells CASSQGSGKYEQYF. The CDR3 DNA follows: TGTGCCAGCAGCCAAGGAAGCGGGAAGTACGAGCAGTACTTC.

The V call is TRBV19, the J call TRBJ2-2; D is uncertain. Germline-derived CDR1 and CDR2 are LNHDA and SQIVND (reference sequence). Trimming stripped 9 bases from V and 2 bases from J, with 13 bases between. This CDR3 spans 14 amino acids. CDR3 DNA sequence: TGTGCCAGCGGAGCCCGCAGCAACACCGGGGAGCTGTTTTTT. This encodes CASGARSNTGELFF.